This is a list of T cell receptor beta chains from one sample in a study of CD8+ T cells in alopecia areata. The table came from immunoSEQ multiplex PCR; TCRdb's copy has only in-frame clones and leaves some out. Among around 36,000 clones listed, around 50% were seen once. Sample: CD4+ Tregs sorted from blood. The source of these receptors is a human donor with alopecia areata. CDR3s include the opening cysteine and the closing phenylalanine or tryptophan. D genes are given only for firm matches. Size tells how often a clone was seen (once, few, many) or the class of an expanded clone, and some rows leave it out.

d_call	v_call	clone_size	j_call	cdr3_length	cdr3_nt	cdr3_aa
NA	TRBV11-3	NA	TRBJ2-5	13	TGTGCCAGCAGCCCCGCAGCTCAAGAGACCCAGTACTTC	CASSPAAQETQYF
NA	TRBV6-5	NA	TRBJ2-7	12	TGTGCCAGCAGTTTTACCGGGACCGGGGAGTACTTC	CASSFTGTGEYF
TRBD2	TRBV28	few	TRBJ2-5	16	TGTGCCAGCAGTTCTCTAGGTAGCGGGAGGGTTACGACCCAGTACTTC	CASSSLGSGRVTTQYF
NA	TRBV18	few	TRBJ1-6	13	TGTGCCACCACTCAGGGTATTAATTCACCCCTCCACTTT	CATTQGINSPLHF
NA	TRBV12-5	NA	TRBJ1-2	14	TGTGCTAGTGGTTTGGGCTTGGGGTTTGGTGGCTACACCTTC	CASGLGLGFGGYTF
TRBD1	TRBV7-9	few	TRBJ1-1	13	TGTGCCAGCAGCTTCGACAGGGGAACTGAAGCTTTCTTT	CASSFDRGTEAFF
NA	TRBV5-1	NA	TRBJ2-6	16	TGCGCCAGCAGCGTACAAAGGATCTCTGGGGCCAACGTCCTGACTTTC	CASSVQRISGANVLTF
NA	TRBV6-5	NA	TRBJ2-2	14	TGTGCCAGCAGTGAGGTACCTGACTCCGGGGAGCTGTTTTTT	CASSEVPDSGELFF
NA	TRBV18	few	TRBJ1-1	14	TGTGCCAGCTCACCGCGCGGGGGCTTCGCTGAAGCTTTCTTT	CASSPRGGFAEAFF
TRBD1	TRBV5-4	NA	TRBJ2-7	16	TGTGCCAGCAGCCCTGATTTGGACAGGCCCTCGGGGGAGCAGTACTTC	CASSPDLDRPSGEQYF
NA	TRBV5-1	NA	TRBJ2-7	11	TGCGCCAGCAGCTTTTCCTACGAGCAGTACTTC	CASSFSYEQYF
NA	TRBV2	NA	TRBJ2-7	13	TGTGCCAGCAGTGAAAGACAGATCTACGAGCAGTACTTC	CASSERQIYEQYF
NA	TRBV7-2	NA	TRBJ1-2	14	TGTGCCAGCAGCTTAGCTGTGGGTGACTATGGCTACACCTTC	CASSLAVGDYGYTF
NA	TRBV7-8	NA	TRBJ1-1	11	TGTGCCAGCAGCTCCTTCACTGAAGCTTTCTTT	CASSSFTEAFF
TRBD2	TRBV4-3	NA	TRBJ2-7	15	TGCGCCAGCAGCCAAGATCAGACTAGCGGGTACGAGCAGTACTTC	CASSQDQTSGYEQYF
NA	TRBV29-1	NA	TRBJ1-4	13	TGCAGCGTCCTTGGGGCAGGGAGCGAAAAACTGTTTTTT	CSVLGAGSEKLFF
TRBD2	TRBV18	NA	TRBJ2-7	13	TGTGCCAGCTCACTCGGGGGGGGAGGCGAGCAGTACTTC	CASSLGGGGEQYF
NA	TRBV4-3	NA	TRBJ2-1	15	TGCGCCAGCAGCCGCATCGTAGCTACCTACAATGAGCAGTTCTTC	CASSRIVATYNEQFF
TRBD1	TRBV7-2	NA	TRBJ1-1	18	TGTGCCAGCAGCTTAGTGCCAGGGGGCCGGCAGGGGGACACTGAAGCTTTCTTT	CASSLVPGGRQGDTEAFF
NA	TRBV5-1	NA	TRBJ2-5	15	TGCGCCAGCAAAACAGGGAGCGTGAGTGCGGAGACCCAGTACTTC	CASKTGSVSAETQYF
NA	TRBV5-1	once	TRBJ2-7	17	TGCGCCAGCAGGTTCCGGGACACGAGGCTCGGAATCTACGAGCAGTACTTC	CASRFRDTRLGIYEQYF
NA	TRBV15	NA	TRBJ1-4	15	TGTGCCACCAGCAGAGATTCGGGCGTTAATGAAAAACTGTTTTTT	CATSRDSGVNEKLFF
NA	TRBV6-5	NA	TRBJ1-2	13	TGTGCCAGCAGTAAACAGGGAAACTATGGCTACACCTTC	CASSKQGNYGYTF
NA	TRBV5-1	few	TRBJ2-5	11	TGCGCCAGCAGCTTGGAGGAGACCCAGTACTTC	CASSLEETQYF
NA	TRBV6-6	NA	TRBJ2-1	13	TGTGCCAGCAGTCGCCCCGAGGGGAATGAGCAGTTCTTC	CASSRPEGNEQFF
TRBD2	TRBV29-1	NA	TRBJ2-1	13	TGCAGCGTTGCGGGAGGGCCGTACAATGAGCAGTTCTTC	CSVAGGPYNEQFF
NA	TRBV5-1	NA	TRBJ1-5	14	TGCGCCAGCAGCTTGGCCTCCGGGGGTCAGCCCCAGCATTTT	CASSLASGGQPQHF
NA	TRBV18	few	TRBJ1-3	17	TGTGCCAGCTCACCCCCTACAGGGCCTATCTCTGGAAACACCATATATTTT	CASSPPTGPISGNTIYF
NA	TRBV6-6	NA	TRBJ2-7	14	TGTGCCAGCAGTTACTCGAAGTCGCCCTACGAGCAGTACTTC	CASSYSKSPYEQYF
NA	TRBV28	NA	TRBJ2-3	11	TGTGCCAGCAGATACACAGATACGCAGTATTTT	CASRYTDTQYF
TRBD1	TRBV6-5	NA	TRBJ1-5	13	TGTGCCAGCAGTTACGACAGGGGCCAGCCCCAGCATTTT	CASSYDRGQPQHF
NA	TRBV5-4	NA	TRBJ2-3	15	TGTGCCAGCAGCTTACAGGGCCTTGGCACAGATACGCAGTATTTT	CASSLQGLGTDTQYF
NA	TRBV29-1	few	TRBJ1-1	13	TGCAGCGCCTGGACAGAGATGAACACTGAAGCTTTCTTT	CSAWTEMNTEAFF
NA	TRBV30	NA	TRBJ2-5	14	TGTGCCTGGAGTCTAATCGGGGGTGGGGAGACCCAGTACTTC	CAWSLIGGGETQYF
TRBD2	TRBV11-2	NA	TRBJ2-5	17	TGTGCCAGCAGCTTCTCATTTAGCGGGGGGGCCCAAGAGACCCAGTACTTC	CASSFSFSGGAQETQYF
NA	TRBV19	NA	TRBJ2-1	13	TGTGCCAGTAGTATTATGGCCAGCAATGAGCAGTTCTTC	CASSIMASNEQFF
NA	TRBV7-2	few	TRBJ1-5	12	TGTGCCAGCAGCTTAGCCATGGGGCCCCAGCATTTT	CASSLAMGPQHF
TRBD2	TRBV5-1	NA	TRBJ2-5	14	TGCGCCAGCAGCGTGACTAGCGGGAGCGTTACCCAGTACTTC	CASSVTSGSVTQYF
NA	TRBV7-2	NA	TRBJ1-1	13	TGTGCCAGCAGCTTATGGGCGACCAATGAAGCTTTCTTT	CASSLWATNEAFF
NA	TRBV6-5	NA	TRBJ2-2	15	TGTGCCAGCAGTTTCCACAGGTTGAACACCGGGGAGCTGTTTTTT	CASSFHRLNTGELFF
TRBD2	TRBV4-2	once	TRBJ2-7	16	TGTGCCAGCAGCCAAGATCTTATTAGCGGGTCCTACGAGCAGTACTTC	CASSQDLISGSYEQYF
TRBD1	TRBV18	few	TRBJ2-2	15	TGTGCCAGCTCACCTCAACAGGGGGCCGACGGGGAGCTGTTTTTT	CASSPQQGADGELFF
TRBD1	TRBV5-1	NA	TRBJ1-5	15	TGCGCCAGCAGCCCCAGGGGGCTAAACAATCAGCCCCAGCATTTT	CASSPRGLNNQPQHF
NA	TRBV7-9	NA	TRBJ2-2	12	TGTGCCAGCAGCTCACAGACCGGGGAGCTGTTTTTT	CASSSQTGELFF
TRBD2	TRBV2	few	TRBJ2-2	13	TGTGCCAGACTAGCGGCGTACACCGGGGAGCTGTTTTTT	CARLAAYTGELFF
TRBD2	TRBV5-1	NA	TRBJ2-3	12	TGTGCCAGCAGCTTAGTCCGGGGGGCGCAGTATTTT	CASSLVRGAQYF
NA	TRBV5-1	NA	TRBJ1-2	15	TGCGCCAGCAGCCCCTCCCAAGGGCGCGGCTATGGCTACACCTTC	CASSPSQGRGYGYTF
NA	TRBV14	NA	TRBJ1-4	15	TGTGCCAGCAGCCAAGAGAGCGGACCCGGTGAAAAACTGTTTTTT	CASSQESGPGEKLFF
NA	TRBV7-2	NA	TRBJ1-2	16	TGTGCCAGCAGCTTATCGCTGGCAGCCACTAACTATGGCTACACCTTC	CASSLSLAATNYGYTF
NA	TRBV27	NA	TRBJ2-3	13	TGTGCCAGCAGTTTATTTGGGGGGGATACGCAGTATTTT	CASSLFGGDTQYF